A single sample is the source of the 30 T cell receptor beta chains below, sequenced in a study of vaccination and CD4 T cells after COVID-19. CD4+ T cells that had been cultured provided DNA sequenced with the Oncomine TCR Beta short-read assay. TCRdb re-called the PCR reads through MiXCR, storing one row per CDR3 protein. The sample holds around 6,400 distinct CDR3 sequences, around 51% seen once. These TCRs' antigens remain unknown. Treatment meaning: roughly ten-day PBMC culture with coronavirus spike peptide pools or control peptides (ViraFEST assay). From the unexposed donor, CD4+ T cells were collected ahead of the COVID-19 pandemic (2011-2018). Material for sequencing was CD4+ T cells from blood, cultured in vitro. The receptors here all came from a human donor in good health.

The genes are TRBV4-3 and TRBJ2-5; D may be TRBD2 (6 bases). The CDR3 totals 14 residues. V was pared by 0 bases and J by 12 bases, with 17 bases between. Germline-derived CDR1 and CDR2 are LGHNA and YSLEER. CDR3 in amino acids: CASSQDRTEGSKYF. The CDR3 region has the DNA TGCGCCAGCAGCCAAGACAGAACGGAGGGTTCTAAGTACTTC.

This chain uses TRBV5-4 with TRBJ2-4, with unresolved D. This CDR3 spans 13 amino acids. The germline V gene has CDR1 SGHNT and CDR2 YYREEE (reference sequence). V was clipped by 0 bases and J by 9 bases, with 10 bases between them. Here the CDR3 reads CASSLVESGIQYF. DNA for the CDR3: TGTGCCAGCAGCTTGGTAGAGTCGGGCATTCAGTACTTC.

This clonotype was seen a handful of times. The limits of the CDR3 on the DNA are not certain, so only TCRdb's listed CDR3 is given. The CDR3 loop is CASSKVAPGAYEQYF. The rearrangement uses TRBV21-1 and TRBJ2-7; TRBD1, the table's D call, lacks a check against the DNA. TRBV21-1 is a listed pseudogene. The CDR3 is 15 amino acids in total, end residues counted.

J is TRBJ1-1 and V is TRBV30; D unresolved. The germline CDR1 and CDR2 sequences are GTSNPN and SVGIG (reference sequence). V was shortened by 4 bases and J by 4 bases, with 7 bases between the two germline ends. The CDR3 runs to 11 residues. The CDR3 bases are TGTGCCTGGAATAAGGGCACTGAAGCTTTCTTT. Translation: CAWNKGTEAFF.

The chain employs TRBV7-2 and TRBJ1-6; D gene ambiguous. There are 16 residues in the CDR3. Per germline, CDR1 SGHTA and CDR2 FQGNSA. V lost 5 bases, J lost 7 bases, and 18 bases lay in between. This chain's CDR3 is CASSPRVRTLNSPLHF. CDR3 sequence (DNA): TGTGCCAGCAGCCCAAGGGTCCGGACCTTGAATTCACCCCTCCACTTT.

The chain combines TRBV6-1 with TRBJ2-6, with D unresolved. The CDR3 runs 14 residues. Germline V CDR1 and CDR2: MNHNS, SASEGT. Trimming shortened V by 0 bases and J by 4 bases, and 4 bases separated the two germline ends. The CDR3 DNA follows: TGTGCCAGCAGTGAAGCGGGGGGGGCCAACGTCCTGACTTTC. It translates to CASSEAGGANVLTF.

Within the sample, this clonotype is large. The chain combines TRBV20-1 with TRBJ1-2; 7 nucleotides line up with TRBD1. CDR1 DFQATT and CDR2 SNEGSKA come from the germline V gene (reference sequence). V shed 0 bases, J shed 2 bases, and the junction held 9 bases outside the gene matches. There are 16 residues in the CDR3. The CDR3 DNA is TGCAGTGCTAGAGATCGGCCAGGGGGGAGCAACTATGGCTACACCTTC. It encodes CSARDRPGGSNYGYTF.

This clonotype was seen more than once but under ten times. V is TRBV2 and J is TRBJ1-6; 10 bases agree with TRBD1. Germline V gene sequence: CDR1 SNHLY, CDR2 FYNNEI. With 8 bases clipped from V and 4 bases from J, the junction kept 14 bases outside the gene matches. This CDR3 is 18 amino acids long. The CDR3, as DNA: TGTGCCAGCCGTGGGGGACAGGGGTTTTTGGGGTATAATTCACCCCTCCACTTT. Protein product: CASRGGQGFLGYNSPLHF.

The CDR3 loop is CASSSTGFAYEQYF. CDR3 in DNA: TGTGCCAGCAGCTCGACAGGTTTCGCGTACGAGCAGTACTTC. The J gene is TRBJ2-7, the V gene TRBV7-2; tentative D call: TRBD1 (6 bases). Deletions cut 4 bases from V and 4 bases from J, with 14 bases between. The CDR3 runs to 14 residues. Germline V gene data show CDR1 as SGHTA and CDR2 as FQGNSA. Together with reference TRBV7-2 and TRBJ2-7, the CDR3 gives the full variable domain: GAGVSQSPSNKVTEKGKDVELRCDPISGHTALYWYRQSLGQGLEFLIYFQGNSAPDKSGLPSDRFSAERTGGSVSTLTIQRTQQEDSAVYLCASSSTGFAYEQYFGPGTRLTVT.

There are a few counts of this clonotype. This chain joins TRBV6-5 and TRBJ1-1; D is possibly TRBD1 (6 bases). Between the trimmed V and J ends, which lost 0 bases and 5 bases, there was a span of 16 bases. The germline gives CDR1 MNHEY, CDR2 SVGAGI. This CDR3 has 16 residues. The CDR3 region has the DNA TGTGCCAGCAGTTACTCGGCGGGGGGCTCGGGGACTGAAGCTTTCTTT. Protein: CASSYSAGGSGTEAFF.

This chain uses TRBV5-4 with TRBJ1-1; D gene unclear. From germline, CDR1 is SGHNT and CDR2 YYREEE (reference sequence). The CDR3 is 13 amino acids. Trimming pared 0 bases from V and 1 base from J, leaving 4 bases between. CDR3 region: CASSLVSNTEAFF. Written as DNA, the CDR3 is TGTGCCAGCAGCTTGGTCTCGAACACTGAAGCTTTCTTT.

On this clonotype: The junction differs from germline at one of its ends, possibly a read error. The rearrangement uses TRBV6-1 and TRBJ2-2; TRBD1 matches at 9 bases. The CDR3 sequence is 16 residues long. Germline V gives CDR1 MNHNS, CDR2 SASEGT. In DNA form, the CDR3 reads TGTGCCAGCAGTGAGGGGACAGGGTCGAACGCCGGGGAGCTGTTTTTT. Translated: CASSEGTGSNAGELFF.

CDR3 region: CASSDRGIYEQYF. CDR3 sequence (DNA): TGTGCCAGTAGCGACAGGGGAATCTACGAGCAGTACTTC. The J gene is TRBJ2-7, the V gene TRBV19; 8 positions match TRBD1. Germline CDR1 LNHDA, CDR2 SQIVND (reference sequence). This CDR3 is 13 amino acids long. V shed 6 bases and J 3 bases; nucleotides not matched to a gene: 4.

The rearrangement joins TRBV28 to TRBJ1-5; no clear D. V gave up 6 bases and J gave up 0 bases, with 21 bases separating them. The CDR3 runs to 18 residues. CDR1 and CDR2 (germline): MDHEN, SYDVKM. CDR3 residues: CASSRPGGSLYSNQPQHF. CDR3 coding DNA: TGTGCCAGCAGCCGACCGGGAGGGAGCCTTTATAGCAATCAGCCCCAGCATTTT.

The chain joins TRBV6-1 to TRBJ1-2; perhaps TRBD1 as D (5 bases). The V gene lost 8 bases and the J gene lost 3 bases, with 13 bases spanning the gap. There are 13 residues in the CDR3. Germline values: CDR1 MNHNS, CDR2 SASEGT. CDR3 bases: TGTGCCAGCGGGACGCCGATCGACTATGGCTACACCTTC. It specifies CASGTPIDYGYTF.

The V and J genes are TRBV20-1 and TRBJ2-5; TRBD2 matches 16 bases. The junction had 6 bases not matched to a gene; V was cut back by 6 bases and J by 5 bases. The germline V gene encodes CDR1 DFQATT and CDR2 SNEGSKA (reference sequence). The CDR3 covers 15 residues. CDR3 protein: CSAIGTSGREETQYF. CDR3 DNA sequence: TGCAGTGCCATCGGGACTAGCGGGAGGGAGGAGACCCAGTACTTC.

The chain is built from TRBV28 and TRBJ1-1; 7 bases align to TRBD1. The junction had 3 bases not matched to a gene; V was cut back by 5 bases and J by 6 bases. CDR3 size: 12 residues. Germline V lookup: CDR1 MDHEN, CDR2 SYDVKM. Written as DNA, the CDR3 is TGTGCCAGCAGTCGACAGGGCGCTGAAGCTTTCTTT. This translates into CASSRQGAEAFF.

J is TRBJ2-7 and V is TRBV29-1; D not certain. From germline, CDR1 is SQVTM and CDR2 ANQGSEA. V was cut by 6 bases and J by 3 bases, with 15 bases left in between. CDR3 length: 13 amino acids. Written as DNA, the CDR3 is TGCAGCGTCGGCCCGGAGCCACGCTACGAGCAGTACTTC. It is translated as CSVGPEPRYEQYF.

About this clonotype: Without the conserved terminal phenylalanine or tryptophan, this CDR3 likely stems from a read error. This CDR3 is CASSDSSGMGYTS. The CDR3 DNA follows: TGTGCCAGCAGTGACTCCTCGGGGATGGGCTACACCTCC. V gene TRBV6-4 combines with J gene TRBJ1-2; D uncertain. This CDR3 spans 13 amino acids. Between the trimmed V and J ends, which lost 0 bases and 8 bases, there was a span of 10 bases. Germline V gene data show CDR1 as MRHNA and CDR2 as SNTAGT.

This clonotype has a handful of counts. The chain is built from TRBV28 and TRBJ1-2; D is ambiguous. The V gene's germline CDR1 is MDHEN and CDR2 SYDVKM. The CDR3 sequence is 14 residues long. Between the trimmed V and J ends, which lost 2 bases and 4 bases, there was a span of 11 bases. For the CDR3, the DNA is TGTGCCAGCAGTTTAGAGGGCCCTGGCTATGGCTACACCTTC. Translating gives CASSLEGPGYGYTF.

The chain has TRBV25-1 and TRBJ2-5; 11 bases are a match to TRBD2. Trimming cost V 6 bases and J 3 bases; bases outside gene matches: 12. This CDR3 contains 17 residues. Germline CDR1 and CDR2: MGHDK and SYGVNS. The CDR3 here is CASSEPNLLAGEETQYF. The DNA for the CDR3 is TGTGCCAGCAGCGAACCAAACTTACTAGCGGGAGAAGAGACCCAGTACTTC.

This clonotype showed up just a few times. The CDR3 protein is CASSIGTGPKETQYF. The CDR3 DNA reads as TGTGCCAGCAGTATTGGGACAGGGCCTAAAGAGACCCAGTACTTC. The chain couples TRBV12-3 or TRBV12-4 to TRBJ2-5, with 9 bases matching TRBD1. CDR3 size: 15 residues. V lost 5 bases to trimming and J lost 3 bases; unmatched junction nucleotides: 7.

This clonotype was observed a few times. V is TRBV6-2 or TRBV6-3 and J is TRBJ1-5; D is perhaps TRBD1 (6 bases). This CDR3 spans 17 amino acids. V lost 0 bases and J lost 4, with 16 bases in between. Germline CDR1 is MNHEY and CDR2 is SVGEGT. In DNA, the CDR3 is TGTGCCAGCAGTTACTCGGGGGCGCAAGGGCTTAATCAGCCCCAGCATTTT. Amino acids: CASSYSGAQGLNQPQHF.

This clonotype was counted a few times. CDR3 sequence reads: CSARDPGRFGLSDTQYF. CDR3 in DNA: TGCAGTGCTAGGGACCCAGGCAGATTCGGACTGTCGGATACGCAGTATTTT. This chain uses TRBV20-1 with TRBJ2-3; a possible D gene is TRBD2 (5 bases). The CDR3 sequence is 17 residues long. The germline CDR1 and CDR2 sequences are DFQATT and SNEGSKA (reference sequence). The ends were cut back, 3 bases at V and 6 bases at J, with 25 bases in the middle.

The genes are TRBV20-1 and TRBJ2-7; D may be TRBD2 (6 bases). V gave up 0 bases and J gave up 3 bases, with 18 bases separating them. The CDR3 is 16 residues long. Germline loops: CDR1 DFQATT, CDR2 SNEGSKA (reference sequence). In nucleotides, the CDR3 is TGCAGTGCTAGAGAAGGGCGGGACCAAGCTCTCTACGAGCAGTACTTC. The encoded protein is CSAREGRDQALYEQYF.

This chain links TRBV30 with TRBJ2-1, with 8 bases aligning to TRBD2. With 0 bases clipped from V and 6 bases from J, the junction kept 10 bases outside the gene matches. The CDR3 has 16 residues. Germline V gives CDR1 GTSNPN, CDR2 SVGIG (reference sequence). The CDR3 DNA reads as TGTGCCTGGAGTGTATTGGGGCGGGGGGACCTCAATGAGCAGTTCTTC. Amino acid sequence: CAWSVLGRGDLNEQFF.

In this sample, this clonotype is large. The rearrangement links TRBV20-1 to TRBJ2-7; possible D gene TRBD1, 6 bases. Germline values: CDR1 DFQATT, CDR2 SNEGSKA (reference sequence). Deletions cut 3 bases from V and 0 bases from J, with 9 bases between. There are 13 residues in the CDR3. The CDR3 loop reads CSASGQNSYEQYF. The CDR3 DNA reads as TGCAGTGCTAGTGGACAGAACTCCTACGAGCAGTACTTC.

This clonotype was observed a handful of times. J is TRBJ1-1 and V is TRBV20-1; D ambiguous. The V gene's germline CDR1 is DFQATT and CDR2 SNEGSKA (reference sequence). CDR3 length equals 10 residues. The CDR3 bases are TGCAGCGTGGTTGACACTGAAGCTTTCTTT. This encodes CSVVDTEAFF.

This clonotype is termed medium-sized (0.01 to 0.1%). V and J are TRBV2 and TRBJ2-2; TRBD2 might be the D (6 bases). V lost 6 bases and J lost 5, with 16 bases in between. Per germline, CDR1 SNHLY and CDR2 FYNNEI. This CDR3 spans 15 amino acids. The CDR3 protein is CASRGGSPLTGELFF. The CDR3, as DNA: TGTGCCAGCAGGGGAGGCAGCCCACTGACCGGGGAGCTGTTTTTT. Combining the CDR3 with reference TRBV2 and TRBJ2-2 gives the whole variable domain EPEVTQTPSHQVTQMGQEVILRCVPISNHLYFYWYRQILGQKVEFLVSFYNNEISEKSEIFDDQFSVERPDGSNFTLKIRSTKLEDSAMYFCASRGGSPLTGELFFGEGSRLTVL.

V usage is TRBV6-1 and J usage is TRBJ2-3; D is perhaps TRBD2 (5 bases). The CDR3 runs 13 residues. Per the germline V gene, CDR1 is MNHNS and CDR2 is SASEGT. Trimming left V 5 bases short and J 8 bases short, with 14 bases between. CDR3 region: CASSQDPGGTQYF. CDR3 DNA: TGTGCCAGCAGTCAGGACCCTGGAGGTACGCAGTATTTT.